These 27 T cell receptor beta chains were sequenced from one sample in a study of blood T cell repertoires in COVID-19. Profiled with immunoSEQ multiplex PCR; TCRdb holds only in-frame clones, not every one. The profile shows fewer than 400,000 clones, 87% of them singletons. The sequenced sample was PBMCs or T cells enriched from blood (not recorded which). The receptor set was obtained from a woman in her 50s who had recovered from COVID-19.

The chain's CDR3 is CSAYRSGELFF. The CDR3 DNA reads TGCAGCGCCTATCGAAGCGGGGAGCTGTTTTTT. The chain carries TRBV29-1 and TRBJ2-2; D call uncertain. Germline CDR1 is SQVTM and CDR2 is ANQGSEA. V was clipped by 7 bases and J by 7 bases, with 10 bases between them. The CDR3 sequence is 11 residues long.

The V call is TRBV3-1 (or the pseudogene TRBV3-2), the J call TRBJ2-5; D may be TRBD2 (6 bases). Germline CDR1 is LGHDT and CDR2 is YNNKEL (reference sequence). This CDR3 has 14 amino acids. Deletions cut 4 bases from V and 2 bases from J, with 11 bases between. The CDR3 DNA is TGTGCCAGCAGCCGGGTAGGAGGGCAAGAGACCCAGTACTTC. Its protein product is CASSRVGGQETQYF.

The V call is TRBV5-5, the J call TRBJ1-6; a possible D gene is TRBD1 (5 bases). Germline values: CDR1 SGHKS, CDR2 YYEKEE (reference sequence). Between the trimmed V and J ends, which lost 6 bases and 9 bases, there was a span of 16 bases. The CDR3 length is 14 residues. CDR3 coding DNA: TGTGCCAGCAACTGGGCCATCGGGGGTTCACCCCTCCACTTT. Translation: CASNWAIGGSPLHF. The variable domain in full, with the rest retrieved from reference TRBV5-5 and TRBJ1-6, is DAGVTQSPTHLIKTRGQQVTLRCSPISGHKSVSWYQQVLGQGPQFIFQYYEKEERGRGNFPDRFSARQFPNYSSELNVNALLLGDSALYLCASNWAIGGSPLHFGNGTRLTVT.

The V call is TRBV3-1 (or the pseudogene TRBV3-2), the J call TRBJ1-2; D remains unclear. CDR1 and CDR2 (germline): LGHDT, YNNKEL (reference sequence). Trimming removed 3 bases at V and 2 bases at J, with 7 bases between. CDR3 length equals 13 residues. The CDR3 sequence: CASSHTDNYGYTF. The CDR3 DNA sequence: TGTGCCAGCAGCCATACAGACAACTATGGCTACACCTTC.

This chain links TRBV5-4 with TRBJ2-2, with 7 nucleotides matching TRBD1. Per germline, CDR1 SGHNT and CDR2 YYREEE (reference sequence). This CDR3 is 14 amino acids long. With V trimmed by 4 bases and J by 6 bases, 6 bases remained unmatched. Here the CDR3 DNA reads TGTGCCAGCAGCGCCGCGACAGGGCCCGGGGAGCTGTTTTTT. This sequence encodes CASSAATGPGELFF.

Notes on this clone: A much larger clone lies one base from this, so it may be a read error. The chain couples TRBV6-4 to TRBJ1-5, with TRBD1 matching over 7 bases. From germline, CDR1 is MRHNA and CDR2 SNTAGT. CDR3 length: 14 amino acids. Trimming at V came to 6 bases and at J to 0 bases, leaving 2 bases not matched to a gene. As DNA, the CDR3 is TGTGCCAGCAGCCGGGACAGTAGCAATCAGCCCCAGCATTTT. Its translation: CASSRDSSNQPQHF.

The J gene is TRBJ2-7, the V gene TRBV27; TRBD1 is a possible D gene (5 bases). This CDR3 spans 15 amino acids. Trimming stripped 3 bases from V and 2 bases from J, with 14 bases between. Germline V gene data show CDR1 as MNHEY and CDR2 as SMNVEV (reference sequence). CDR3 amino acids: CASSFSVGRAYEQYF. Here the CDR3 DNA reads TGTGCCAGCAGTTTCAGCGTTGGCAGGGCCTACGAGCAGTACTTC.

The CDR3 reads CASSLEGTGGSTDTQYF. CDR3 nucleotides: TGCGCCAGCAGCTTGGAGGGGACAGGGGGAAGCACAGATACGCAGTATTTT. V and J are TRBV5-1 and TRBJ2-3; 11 bases are a match to TRBD1. The germline V gene has CDR1 SGHRS and CDR2 YFSETQ. J lost 0 bases, V lost 0 bases, and 3 bases had no gene match. This CDR3 spans 17 amino acids. Filled out from reference TRBV5-1 and TRBJ2-3, the complete variable domain reads KAGVTQTPRYLIKTRGQQVTLSCSPISGHRSVSWYQQTPGQGLQFLFEYFSETQRNKGNFPGRFSGRQFSNSRSEMNVSTLELGDSALYLCASSLEGTGGSTDTQYFGPGTRLTVL.

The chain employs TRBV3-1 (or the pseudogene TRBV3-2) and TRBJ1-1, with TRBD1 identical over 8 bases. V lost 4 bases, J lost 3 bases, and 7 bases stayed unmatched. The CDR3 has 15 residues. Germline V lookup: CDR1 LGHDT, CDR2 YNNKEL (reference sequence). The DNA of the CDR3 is TGTGCCAGCAGCCGCGGACAGGGCTTATACACTGAAGCTTTCTTT. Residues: CASSRGQGLYTEAFF.

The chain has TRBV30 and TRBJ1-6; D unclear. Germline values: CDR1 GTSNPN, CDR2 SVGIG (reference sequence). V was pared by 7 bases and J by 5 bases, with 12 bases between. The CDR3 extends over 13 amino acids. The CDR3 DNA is TGTGCCTCCAACCCAGGAAATAATTCACCCCTCCACTTT. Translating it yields CASNPGNNSPLHF.

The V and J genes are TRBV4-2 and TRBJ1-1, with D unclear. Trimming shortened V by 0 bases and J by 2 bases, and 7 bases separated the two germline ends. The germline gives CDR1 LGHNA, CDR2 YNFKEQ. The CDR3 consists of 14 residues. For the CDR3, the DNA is TGTGCCAGCAGCCAAGATTCTAAAAACACTGAAGCTTTCTTT. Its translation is CASSQDSKNTEAFF.

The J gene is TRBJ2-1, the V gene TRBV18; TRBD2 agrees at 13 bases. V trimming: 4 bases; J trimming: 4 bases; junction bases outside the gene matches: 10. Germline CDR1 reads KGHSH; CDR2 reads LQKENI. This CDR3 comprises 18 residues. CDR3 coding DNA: TGTGCCAGCTCACACACTAGCGGGGGGGCCGCTCGGTACAATGAGCAGTTCTTC. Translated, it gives CASSHTSGGAARYNEQFF.

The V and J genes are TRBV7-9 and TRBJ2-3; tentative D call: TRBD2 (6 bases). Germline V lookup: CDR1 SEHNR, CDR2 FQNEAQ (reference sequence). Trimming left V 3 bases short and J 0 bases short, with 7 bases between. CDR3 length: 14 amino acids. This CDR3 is CASSLAGSTDTQYF. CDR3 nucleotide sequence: TGTGCCAGCAGCTTGGCGGGGAGCACAGATACGCAGTATTTT.

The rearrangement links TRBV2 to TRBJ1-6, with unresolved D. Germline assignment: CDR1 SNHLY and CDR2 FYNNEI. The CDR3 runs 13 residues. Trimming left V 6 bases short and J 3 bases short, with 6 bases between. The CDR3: CASRADYNSPLHF. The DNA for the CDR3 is TGTGCCAGCAGGGCAGACTATAATTCACCCCTCCACTTT. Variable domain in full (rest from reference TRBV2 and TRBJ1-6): EPEVTQTPSHQVTQMGQEVILRCVPISNHLYFYWYRQILGQKVEFLVSFYNNEISEKSEIFDDQFSVERPDGSNFTLKIRSTKLEDSAMYFCASRADYNSPLHFGNGTRLTVT.

CDR3 region: CASRPIRDRVAYEQYF. The CDR3 coding sequence is TGTGCCAGCAGACCAATTCGGGACAGGGTCGCCTACGAGCAGTACTTC. The rearrangement joins TRBV27 to TRBJ2-7; TRBD1 matches at 9 bases. The length of the CDR3 is 16 residues. Trimming took 6 bases from V and 2 from J; bases not matched to a gene: 11. Germline CDR1 and CDR2: MNHEY and SMNVEV (reference sequence).

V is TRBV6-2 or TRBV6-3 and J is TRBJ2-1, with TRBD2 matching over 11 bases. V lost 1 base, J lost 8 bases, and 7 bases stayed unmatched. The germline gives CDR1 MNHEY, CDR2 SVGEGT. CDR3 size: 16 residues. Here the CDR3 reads CASSYLLASGGYEQFF. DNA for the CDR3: TGTGCCAGCAGTTACTTGTTGGCTAGCGGGGGGTATGAGCAGTTCTTC.

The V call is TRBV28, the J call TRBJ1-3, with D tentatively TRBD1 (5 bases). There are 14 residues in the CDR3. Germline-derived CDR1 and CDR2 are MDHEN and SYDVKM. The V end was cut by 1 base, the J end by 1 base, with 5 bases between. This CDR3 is CASSLSGSGNTIYF. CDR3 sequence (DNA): TGTGCCAGCAGTTTATCAGGGTCTGGAAACACCATATATTTT.

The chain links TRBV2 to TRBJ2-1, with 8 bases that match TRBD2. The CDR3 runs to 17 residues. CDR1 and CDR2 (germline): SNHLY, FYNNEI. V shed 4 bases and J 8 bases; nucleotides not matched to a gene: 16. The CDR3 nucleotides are TGTGCCAGCAGTGCTACGGCCTGGACTAGCCGGAGCTATGAGCAGTTCTTC. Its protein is CASSATAWTSRSYEQFF.

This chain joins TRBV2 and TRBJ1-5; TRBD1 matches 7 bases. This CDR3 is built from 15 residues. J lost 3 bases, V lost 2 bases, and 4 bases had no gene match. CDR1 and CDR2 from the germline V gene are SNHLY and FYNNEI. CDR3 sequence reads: CASSEQTGNNQPQHF. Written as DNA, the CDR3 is TGTGCCAGCAGTGAACAGACAGGGAACAATCAGCCCCAGCATTTT.

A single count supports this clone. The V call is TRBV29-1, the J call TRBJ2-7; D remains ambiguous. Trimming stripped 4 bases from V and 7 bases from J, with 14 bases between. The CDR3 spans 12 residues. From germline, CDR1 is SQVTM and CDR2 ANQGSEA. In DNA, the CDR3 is TGCAGCGTTGGTCCCACAGCATGGGAGCAGTACTTC. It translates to CSVGPTAWEQYF.

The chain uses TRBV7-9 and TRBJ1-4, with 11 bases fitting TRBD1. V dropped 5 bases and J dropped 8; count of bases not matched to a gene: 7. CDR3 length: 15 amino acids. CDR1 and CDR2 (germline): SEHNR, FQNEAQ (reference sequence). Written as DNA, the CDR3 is TGTGCCAGCAGCCCAGGGACAGGGGGAGACGAAAAACTGTTTTTT. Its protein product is CASSPGTGGDEKLFF.

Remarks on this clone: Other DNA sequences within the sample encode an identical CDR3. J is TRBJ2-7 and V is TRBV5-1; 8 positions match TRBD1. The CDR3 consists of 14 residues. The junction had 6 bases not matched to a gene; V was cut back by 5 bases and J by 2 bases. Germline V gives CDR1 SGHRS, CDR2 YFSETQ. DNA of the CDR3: TGCGCCAGCAGTCCTGACAGGGGACCCTACGAGCAGTACTTC. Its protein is CASSPDRGPYEQYF. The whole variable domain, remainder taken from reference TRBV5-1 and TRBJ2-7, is KAGVTQTPRYLIKTRGQQVTLSCSPISGHRSVSWYQQTPGQGLQFLFEYFSETQRNKGNFPGRFSGRQFSNSRSEMNVSTLELGDSALYLCASSPDRGPYEQYFGPGTRLTVT.

In nucleotides, the CDR3 is TGTGCCAGCAGTTTTTCTACAGGGGAAGCTTTCTTT. The encoded protein is CASSFSTGEAFF. This sequence joins TRBV12-3 or TRBV12-4 and TRBJ1-1; TRBD1 is a possible D gene (6 bases). The length of the CDR3 is 12 residues. Trimming took 3 bases from V and 8 from J, leaving 10 bases between them.

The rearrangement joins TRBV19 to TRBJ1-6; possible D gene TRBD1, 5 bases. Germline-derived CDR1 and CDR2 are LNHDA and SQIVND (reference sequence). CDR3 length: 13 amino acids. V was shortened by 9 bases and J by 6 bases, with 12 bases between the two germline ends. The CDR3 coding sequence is TGTGCCAGCGACGTGGGGGGTAATTCACCCCTCCACTTT. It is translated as CASDVGGNSPLHF.

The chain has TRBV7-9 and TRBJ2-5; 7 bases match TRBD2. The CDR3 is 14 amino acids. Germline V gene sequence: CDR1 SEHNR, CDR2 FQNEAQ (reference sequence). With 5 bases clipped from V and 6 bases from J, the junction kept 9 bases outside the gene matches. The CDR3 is CASSGGLSSQTQYF. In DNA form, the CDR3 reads TGTGCCAGCAGCGGGGGACTAAGTAGTCAGACCCAGTACTTC.

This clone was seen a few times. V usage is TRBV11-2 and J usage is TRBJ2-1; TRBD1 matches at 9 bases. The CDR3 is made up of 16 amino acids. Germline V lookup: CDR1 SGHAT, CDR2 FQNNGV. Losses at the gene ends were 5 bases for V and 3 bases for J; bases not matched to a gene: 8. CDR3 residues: CASSARQGVLYNEQFF. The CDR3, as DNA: TGTGCCAGCAGCGCCCGACAGGGGGTTCTCTACAATGAGCAGTTCTTC.

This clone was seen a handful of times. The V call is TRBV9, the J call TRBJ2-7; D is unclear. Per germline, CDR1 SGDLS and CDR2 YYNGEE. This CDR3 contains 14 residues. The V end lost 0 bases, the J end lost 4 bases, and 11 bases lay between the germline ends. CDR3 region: CASSVDGGDYEQYF. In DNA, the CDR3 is TGTGCCAGCAGCGTAGACGGCGGTGATTACGAGCAGTACTTC.